This section outlines one T cell receptor beta chain sequence together with its context. The data are from a study of blood T cell repertoires in COVID-19. This CDR3 contains 15 residues. Trimming cost V 3 bases and J 3 bases, with 15 bases left between them. Germline V gives CDR1 KGHSH, CDR2 LQKENI. Original processing methods: Researchers report that nucleated cell counts were estimated from reference gene primer amplification. TCRdb's table, derived via immunoSEQ multiplex PCR, lists solely in-frame clones and lacks some. The V and J calls and clone size are taken from that table; D and trimming were inferred from the DNA. The repertoire holds hundreds of thousands of clones, about 87% seen once, with approximately 6.6% in the top ten.

This receptor was obtained from a woman aged 25 to 39 who had recovered from COVID-19. The chain employs TRBV18 and TRBJ2-7; D is perhaps TRBD1 (6 bases). Source material: peripheral blood. Here the CDR3 reads CASSPAGALYYEQYF. CDR3 DNA: TGTGCCAGCTCACCGGCAGGGGCGTTATACTACGAGCAGTACTTC.